This TCR beta chain was sequenced in a study of T-cell reconstitution after alpha-beta-depleted transplantation in children. Study-wide points: Several hundred expanded graft clones reportedly gave rise to the alpha-beta T cells present about two months after transplant. The study traced high day-60 TCRbeta diversity in some patients to surviving recipient T cells and thymic progenitors.

Preparation of the TCRbeta library used unique molecular identifiers. MiXCR, run by TCRdb on the PCR reads, gives a single entry per CDR3 protein. The sample yields 500,000 to 750,000 distinct CDR3 sequences, 10% to 15% seen once. The CDR3 is 15 amino acids. The V gene's germline CDR1 is SGHTA and CDR2 FQGTGA. V was pared by 0 bases and J by 5 bases, with 11 bases between. This clonotype was counted at least ten times. Its antigen is not identified. This sample comprised PBMCs, mostly from graft donor cells, obtained 360 days after TCRalphabeta/CD19-depleted stem cell transplant. The chain has TRBV7-3 and TRBJ2-1, with D unclear. This receptor was obtained from a male patient between 10 and 17 years old who had a stem cell transplant for acute myeloid leukemia, so the T cells may come from the graft donor. Written as DNA, the CDR3 is TGTGCCAGCAGCTTAACAGGCGGTCAAAACAATGAGCAGTTCTTC. This codes for CASSLTGGQNNEQFF.